These 3 T cell receptor beta chains were all obtained from the same sample, sequenced in a study of human T cells and chemical hapten exposure. TCRdb passed the RACE reads through MiXCR, listing each CDR3 protein once. The profile covers hundreds of thousands of distinct CDR3 sequences, with around 6% appearing a single time and 5% to 6% taken by the ten largest. Time point in this sample: patch test 2, 6 weeks after DPC sensitization. Treatment denoted: therapeutic diphenylcyclopropenone sensitization with weekly scalp DPC. The sample in question was whole blood, obtained in connection with sensitization to the hapten diphenylcyclopropenone (DPC). Receptors originate from a woman aged 18-29 years with alopecia areata. Some clones in this sample may be carry-over from other donors' samples.

The chain has TRBV4-2 and TRBJ1-2, with D uncertain. Germline V gene sequence: CDR1 LGHNA, CDR2 YNFKEQ. The V gene lost 0 bases and the J gene lost 7 bases, with 15 bases spanning the gap. This CDR3 comprises 15 residues. The CDR3 nucleotides read TGTGCCAGCAGCCAAGAGGGGAGCCCTAAGGCTGGCTACACCTTC. Amino acid sequence: CASSQEGSPKAGYTF.

This clonotype was seen more than once but under ten times. V gene TRBV2 combines with J gene TRBJ2-7; perhaps TRBD2 as D (7 bases). The CDR3 loop spans 14 amino acids. Germline CDR1 SNHLY, CDR2 FYNNEI. V lost 5 bases, J lost 6 bases, and 17 bases lay in between. CDR3 sequence: CASSTQGREAEQYF. DNA of the CDR3: TGTGCCAGCAGTACGCAGGGGAGGGAAGCCGAGCAGTACTTC.

This sequence joins TRBV6-5 and TRBJ1-1; weak D call: TRBD1 (6 bases). Germline V gives CDR1 MNHEY, CDR2 SVGAGI. V was cut by 2 bases and J by 1 base, with 8 bases left in between. The CDR3 totals 14 residues. CDR3 DNA: TGTGCCAGCAGTTACGGACAGAAGAACACTGAAGCTTTCTTT. This sequence encodes CASSYGQKNTEAFF.